The 2 T cell receptor beta chains in this list originate from one sample, sequenced in a study of identical twins. TCRdb re-derived calls from the 5' RACE reads in MiXCR, one entry per CDR3 protein. The data contain 600,000 to 800,000 distinct CDR3 sequences, 21% of them singletons. Another study also made use of these data, one on T cells expressing NK-cell markers.

The sequenced material came from PBMCs. The receptor source for this set is a woman in her late teens or twenties in good health.

In its sample, this clonotype was seen a few times. V is TRBV2 and J is TRBJ2-1; D not certain. Germline V lookup: CDR1 SNHLY, CDR2 FYNNEI. The CDR3 contains 11 residues. Between the trimmed V and J ends, which lost 3 bases and 10 bases, there was a span of 7 bases. The DNA for the CDR3 is TGTGCCAGCAGTGACAGCCCAGAGCAGTTCTTC. It specifies CASSDSPEQFF.

This CDR3 reads CASSFSHTPYEQYF. DNA for the CDR3: TGTGCCAGCAGTTTTTCCCATACCCCCTACGAGCAGTACTTC. The gene calls are TRBV12-3 or TRBV12-4 and TRBJ2-7; D unresolved. V shed 3 bases and J shed 2 bases, with 11 bases lying between them. This CDR3 spans 14 amino acids.